The source of this T cell receptor (beta chain) is a study of blood T cell repertoires in COVID-19. Study-wide context: Samples of COVID-19 (acute and convalescent) were obtained from the United States, Italy and Spain. Nucleic acid was either cDNA or gDNA, and it came from T cells, B-cell-depleted T cells, or PBMCs.

Trimming stripped 3 bases from V and 5 bases from J, with 11 bases between. Germline V gene sequence: CDR1 MDHEN, CDR2 SYDVKM. The CDR3 runs 14 residues. Produced via immunoSEQ multiplex PCR; TCRdb's table is partial and in-frame only. The profile shows under 350,000 clones, around 90% of them singletons. The clonotype comes from a man in his 70s with acute or convalescent COVID-19. Sequencing input: peripheral blood. This chain uses TRBV28 with TRBJ1-5; TRBD1 is a possible D gene (6 bases). The CDR3 nucleotides are TGTGCCAGCAGTTTCCCAGGGGCCTATCAGCCCCAGCATTTT. This translates into CASSFPGAYQPQHF.